Below are 18 T cell receptor beta chains sequenced from a single sample in a study of blood T cells in healthy people across ages. Sample-barcoded 5' priming and a J-beta primer mix drove a second PCR of roughly 7 to 11 cycles. TCRdb analysed the 5' RACE reads with MiXCR anew, one entry per CDR3 protein. The sample lists about 1.5 million distinct CDR3 sequences, roughly 43% occurring once. Material: blood. Receptors were obtained from a woman between 18 and 30 years old in good health.

This clonotype was picked up a small number of times. The J gene is TRBJ2-2, the V gene TRBV5-1; the match to TRBD2 covers 11 bases. The V gene end was trimmed by 1 base and the J gene end by 2 bases; junction bases not matched to a gene: 4. This CDR3 is 17 amino acids long. Germline V CDR1 and CDR2: SGHRS, YFSETQ. As DNA, the CDR3 is TGCGCCAGCAGCTTGACTAGCGGGGGAGGTAACACCGGGGAGCTGTTTTTT. Translating it yields CASSLTSGGGNTGELFF.

Details on this clonotype: This may arise from a read error, as a much more abundant clone is one base away. The chain employs TRBV28 and TRBJ2-3, with no clear D. The CDR3 runs 11 residues. V gave up 3 bases and J gave up 8 bases, with 6 bases separating them. Germline CDR1 reads MDHEN; CDR2 reads SYDVKM. In DNA form, the CDR3 reads TGTGCCAGCAGTTTTCCGGGTACGCAGTATTTT. It translates to CASSFPGTQYF.

The chain uses TRBV7-8 and TRBJ2-5; D unresolved. CDR1 is SGHVS, CDR2 FQNEAQ, per germline. This CDR3 region has 12 residues. Trimming took off 2 bases at V and 5 bases at J, with 6 bases between the two ends. The CDR3 region has the DNA TGTGCCAGCAGCTTAATTGTGGAGACCCAGTACTTC. It specifies CASSLIVETQYF.

The chain is built from TRBV12-3 or TRBV12-4 and TRBJ1-2; 7 positions agree with TRBD1. The junction had 8 bases not matched to a gene; V was cut back by 3 bases and J by 7 bases. CDR3 length equals 14 residues. The CDR3 loop reads CASSFDRVSGGYTF. The CDR3 coding sequence is TGTGCCAGCAGTTTCGACAGGGTTTCAGGTGGCTACACCTTC.

This clonotype was detected a few times. V usage is TRBV12-3 or TRBV12-4 and J usage is TRBJ1-2; D uncertain. This CDR3 is built from 13 residues. V shed 8 bases and J shed 6 bases, with 16 bases lying between them. CDR3 in amino acids: CASALAVADGYTF. The CDR3 DNA follows: TGTGCCAGCGCCTTGGCCGTGGCGGATGGCTACACCTTC.

This clonotype came up once. The chain links TRBV20-1 to TRBJ1-1; 12 bases are a match to TRBD1. The CDR3 is made up of 17 amino acids. V lost 3 bases, J lost 1 base, and 9 bases stayed unmatched. Germline CDR1 and CDR2: DFQATT and SNEGSKA (reference sequence). The CDR3 spells CSARKGGQGARNTEAFF. Here the CDR3 DNA reads TGCAGTGCTAGGAAGGGGGGACAGGGGGCCCGGAACACTGAAGCTTTCTTT.

This chain uses TRBV29-1 with TRBJ1-1; TRBD1 agrees at 8 bases. The V gene's germline CDR1 is SQVTM and CDR2 ANQGSEA. CDR3 length equals 13 residues. V gave up 6 bases and J gave up 7 bases; unmatched junction bases: 10. The CDR3 protein is CSVGTGGVGEAFF. The CDR3 nucleotides are TGCAGCGTGGGGACAGGAGGGGTTGGTGAAGCTTTCTTT.

The chain couples TRBV7-9 to TRBJ2-7; tentatively, D is TRBD1 (5 bases). Germline V lookup: CDR1 SEHNR, CDR2 FQNEAQ (reference sequence). CDR3 size: 15 residues. Trimming left V 6 bases short and J 1 base short, with 16 bases between. CDR3 loop: CASRLTGTLSYEQYF. The CDR3 region has the DNA TGTGCCAGCAGACTAACAGGAACCCTTTCCTACGAGCAGTACTTC.

This clonotype was found a few times. The chain links TRBV4-1 to TRBJ1-4, with 8 bases lining up with TRBD1. J gave up 6 bases and V 0 bases, and 3 bases lay outside the gene matches. The CDR3 has 15 amino acids. Looked up from germline, CDR1 is MGHRA and CDR2 is YSYEKL. DNA of the CDR3: TGCGCCAGCAGCCAAGACCCAGGGGGCGATGAAAAACTGTTTTTT. This codes for CASSQDPGGDEKLFF.

The chain carries TRBV11-2 and TRBJ1-3; 8 positions match TRBD1. Germline-derived CDR1 and CDR2 are SGHAT and FQNNGV. This CDR3 comprises 15 residues. Trimming at V came to 5 bases and at J to 0 bases, leaving 3 bases not matched to a gene. CDR3 nucleotides: TGTGCCAGCAGCCCAGACAGGGGCTCTGGAAACACCATATATTTT. As protein: CASSPDRGSGNTIYF.

This clonotype has ten or more counts. The chain has TRBV7-2 and TRBJ2-3; 11 bases map to TRBD2. Germline V lookup: CDR1 SGHTA, CDR2 FQGNSA. The CDR3 length is 15 residues. V lost 1 base, J lost 4 bases, and 1 base stayed unmatched. The CDR3 coding sequence is TGTGCCAGCAGCTTAGGGGGACTAGCGGCAGATACGCAGTATTTT. It is translated as CASSLGGLAADTQYF.

This clonotype was detected ten times or more. The genes are TRBV4-3 and TRBJ2-4, with D hard to call. The CDR3 totals 15 residues. CDR1 and CDR2 from the germline V gene are LGHNA and YSLEER. Trimming stripped 1 base from V and 3 bases from J, with 10 bases between. CDR3 sequence: CASSQAGQYKNIQYF. The DNA of the CDR3 is TGCGCCAGCAGCCAAGCGGGCCAGTACAAAAACATTCAGTACTTC.

This rearrangement joins TRBV20-1 to TRBJ2-4; 8 bases map to TRBD1. V gave up 0 bases and J gave up 3 bases; unmatched junction bases: 7. This CDR3 is built from 16 residues. The germline V gene has CDR1 DFQATT and CDR2 SNEGSKA (reference sequence). The CDR3 protein is CSARDSIGTGKNIQYF. The DNA of the CDR3 is TGCAGTGCTAGAGACTCCATCGGGACAGGCAAAAACATTCAGTACTTC.

The V gene is TRBV4-1, the J gene TRBJ2-7, with 9 positions matching TRBD2. Per germline, CDR1 MGHRA and CDR2 YSYEKL. V lost 2 bases and J lost 3; bases outside the gene matches: 8. The CDR3 runs to 16 residues. CDR3 coding DNA: TGCGCCAGCAGCCAAATTTTAGAACTAGCGGGCTACGAGCAGTACTTC. This translates into CASSQILELAGYEQYF.

The rearrangement uses TRBV12-3 or TRBV12-4 and TRBJ1-2; unclear D gene. Deletions cut 7 bases from V and 4 bases from J, with 19 bases between. The CDR3 is made up of 15 amino acids. CDR3 sequence: CASTPRDPGSYGYTF. The CDR3 coding sequence is TGTGCCAGCACGCCGAGGGATCCTGGGAGCTATGGCTACACCTTC.

At least ten counts were recorded for this clonotype. This chain joins TRBV20-1 and TRBJ2-3, with 10 bases aligning to TRBD2. The CDR3 totals 17 residues. The germline V gene has CDR1 DFQATT and CDR2 SNEGSKA (reference sequence). With 3 bases clipped from V and 4 bases from J, the junction kept 13 bases outside the gene matches. The chain's CDR3 is CSARKRGTSGKADTQYF. CDR3 nucleotides: TGCAGTGCTAGGAAGCGGGGCACTAGCGGGAAGGCAGATACGCAGTATTTT.

The DNA of the CDR3 is TGCGCCAGCAGCAGGGAGCGGTGGAACACCGGGGAGCTGTTTTTT. It yields the protein CASSRERWNTGELFF. The V and J genes are TRBV4-3 and TRBJ2-2; the D gene is possibly TRBD2 (5 bases). Germline V gene lookup returns CDR1 LGHNA and CDR2 YSLEER. Trimming took 5 bases from V and 1 from J, leaving 11 bases between them. The CDR3 is 15 residues long.

This clonotype was counted at least ten times. This chain links TRBV20-1 with TRBJ2-7; D gene ambiguous. Germline CDR1 and CDR2: DFQATT and SNEGSKA (reference sequence). There are 14 residues in the CDR3. Trimming left V 3 bases short and J 7 bases short, with 19 bases between. The CDR3 loop reads CSASPTGPRPEQYF. The CDR3 region has the DNA TGCAGTGCTAGCCCAACGGGCCCTCGACCGGAGCAGTACTTC.